The 27 T cell receptor beta chains below come from one sample, sequenced in a study of blood T cell repertoires in COVID-19. Assay used: immunoSEQ multiplex PCR; TCRdb lists only in-frame clones, some missing. The repertoire holds some 370,000 clones, with about 90% as singletons. What was sequenced was peripheral blood. These receptors originate from a man between 18 and 35 years old with active or convalescent COVID-19.

The J gene is TRBJ2-1, the V gene TRBV28, with TRBD2 identical over 10 bases. The trim removed 6 bases at V and 3 bases at J, leaving 8 bases unmatched. This CDR3 has 16 residues. Looked up from germline, CDR1 is MDHEN and CDR2 is SYDVKM. The CDR3 reads CASSSKTSGYYNEQFF. CDR3 DNA: TGTGCCAGCAGCTCAAAGACTAGCGGGTACTACAATGAGCAGTTCTTC.

V and J are TRBV7-2 and TRBJ2-3, with 9 nucleotides matching TRBD1. Germline V gene sequence: CDR1 SGHTA, CDR2 FQGNSA. The CDR3 totals 17 residues. Losses at the gene ends were 6 bases for V and 2 bases for J; bases not matched to a gene: 12. The CDR3 DNA reads as TGTGCCAGCAGTACAGACCACAGGGGGCGTCACACAGATACGCAGTATTTT. Translation gives CASSTDHRGRHTDTQYF.

This rearrangement joins TRBV28 to TRBJ1-5, with TRBD1 as a possible D gene (6 bases). CDR1 is MDHEN and CDR2 is SYDVKM in the germline V gene. CDR3 length equals 13 residues. V lost 4 bases to trimming and J lost 7 bases, with 11 bases between them. CDR3 sequence: CASSSEGGQPQHF. The CDR3, as DNA: TGTGCCAGCAGTTCTGAGGGGGGGCAGCCCCAGCATTTT.

This clone was seen once. This sequence joins TRBV6-5 and TRBJ1-2; TRBD1 aligns across 7 bases. This CDR3 spans 13 amino acids. Germline V lookup: CDR1 MNHEY, CDR2 SVGAGI. V lost 11 bases, J lost 4 bases, and 10 bases stayed unmatched. The CDR3 protein is CAGTLGTAYGYTF. In DNA, the CDR3 is TGTGCCGGAACGCTCGGGACAGCCTATGGCTACACCTTC.

The chain couples TRBV12-3 or TRBV12-4 to TRBJ1-3, with TRBD1 matching over 8 bases. With 3 bases clipped from V and 7 bases from J, the junction kept 2 bases outside the gene matches. The CDR3 contains 13 residues. This CDR3 is CASSFSGGNTIYF. CDR3 in DNA: TGTGCCAGCAGTTTCTCAGGGGGCAACACCATATATTTT.

The CDR3 is CASSWRQGSGNTIYF. The CDR3 DNA sequence: TGTGCCAGCAGCTGGCGACAGGGTTCTGGAAACACCATATATTTT. The rearrangement links TRBV5-4 to TRBJ1-3, with TRBD1 matching 7 bases. V was pared by 3 bases and J by 1 base, with 4 bases of the junction left unmatched. The CDR3 is 15 amino acids. Germline V lookup: CDR1 SGHNT, CDR2 YYREEE (reference sequence). Combining the CDR3 with reference TRBV5-4 and TRBJ1-3 gives the whole variable domain ETGVTQSPTHLIKTRGQQVTLRCSSQSGHNTVSWYQQALGQGPQFIFQYYREEENGRGNFPPRFSGLQFPNYSSELNVNALELDDSALYLCASSWRQGSGNTIYFGEGSWLTVV.

This rearrangement joins TRBV24-1 to TRBJ2-1; 8 bases match TRBD1. The CDR3 has 18 residues. The germline gives CDR1 KGHDR, CDR2 SFDVKD. V shed 3 bases and J 7 bases; nucleotides not matched to a gene: 16. The CDR3 protein is CATSDPARGRGLVNEQFF. The CDR3 DNA is TGTGCCACCAGTGATCCCGCCCGGGGCAGGGGGCTGGTGAATGAGCAGTTCTTC.

The chain couples TRBV5-6 to TRBJ1-3; maybe TRBD1 (5 bases). The V gene's germline CDR1 is SGHDT and CDR2 YYEEEE. V lost 4 bases and J 4 bases, leaving 18 bases between the germline ends. This CDR3 contains 16 residues. The CDR3 DNA is TGTGCCAGCAGCGGGGATTTTTGGGGCCAAGGAAACACCATATATTTT. This codes for CASSGDFWGQGNTIYF.

About this clone itself: With only one base between it and a far larger clone, this is likely a read error. The J gene is TRBJ2-3, the V gene TRBV25-1; 12 bases fit TRBD2. The germline V gene has CDR1 MGHDK and CDR2 SYGVNS. The CDR3 sequence is 14 residues long. V trimming: 4 bases; J trimming: 4 bases; junction bases outside the gene matches: 0. The CDR3 spells CASSGLAGADTQYF. CDR3 DNA: TGTGCCAGCAGTGGACTAGCGGGAGCAGATACGCAGTATTTT.

The chain recombines TRBV9 with TRBJ1-1, with D perhaps matching TRBD1 (6 bases). With 2 bases removed from V and 4 bases from J, the gap between germline ends came to 15 bases. The CDR3 runs to 15 residues. Germline V gene data show CDR1 as SGDLS and CDR2 as YYNGEE. The CDR3 sequence: CASSVGAFGGTEAFF. The CDR3 region has the DNA TGTGCCAGCAGCGTGGGGGCATTTGGTGGCACTGAAGCTTTCTTT.

The gene calls are TRBV4-3 and TRBJ1-1; possibly TRBD1 for D (5 bases). From germline, CDR1 is LGHNA and CDR2 YSLEER. V lost 0 bases and J 3 bases, leaving 8 bases between the germline ends. The CDR3 covers 14 residues. The CDR3 nucleotides read TGCGCCAGCAGCCAAGACAGGGCTGACACTGAAGCTTTCTTT. It encodes CASSQDRADTEAFF.

J is TRBJ2-1 and V is TRBV11-3; 9 bases are a match to TRBD1. V shed 5 bases, J shed 3 bases, and the junction held 2 bases outside the gene matches. Per the germline V gene, CDR1 is SGHNT and CDR2 is YENEEA. The CDR3 has 14 residues. As DNA, the CDR3 is TGTGCCAGCAGCACAGGGGGCGACTACAATGAGCAGTTCTTC. Its translation: CASSTGGDYNEQFF.

This clone was recorded only once. The chain carries TRBV27 and TRBJ2-1; TRBD2 might be the D (5 bases). The CDR3 has 12 amino acids. V was clipped by 2 bases and J by 9 bases, with 8 bases between them. CDR1 is MNHEY and CDR2 is SMNVEV in the germline V gene (reference sequence). The CDR3, as DNA: TGTGCCAGCAGTTTAGGCCTAGCTGAGCAGTTCTTC. Encoded protein: CASSLGLAEQFF.

The chain joins TRBV5-1 to TRBJ2-2; TRBD1 agrees at 7 bases. This CDR3 has 16 amino acids. The junction had 12 bases not matched to a gene; V was cut back by 4 bases and J by 6 bases. CDR1 is SGHRS, CDR2 YFSETQ, per germline. For the CDR3, the DNA is TGCGCCAGCAGCCTAGGAGCAGGGGGAAGCGCCGGGGAGCTGTTTTTT. Translating it yields CASSLGAGGSAGELFF.

CDR3 in amino acids: CASETGGYYGYTF. The CDR3 bases are TGTGCCAGCGAAACAGGGGGATACTATGGCTACACCTTC. The gene calls are TRBV5-5 and TRBJ1-2; 8 bases map to TRBD1. V gave up 7 bases and J gave up 3 bases; unmatched junction bases: 5. The V gene's germline CDR1 is SGHKS and CDR2 YYEKEE (reference sequence). There are 13 residues in the CDR3.

The chain has TRBV15 and TRBJ1-1; D may be TRBD1 (6 bases). The CDR3 extends over 15 amino acids. The germline V and J ends were trimmed by 1 base and 4 bases, with 13 bases remaining between them. The germline V gene encodes CDR1 LNHNV and CDR2 YYDKDF (reference sequence). The CDR3 DNA is TGTGCCACCAGCAGAGCCGGGGGGCTGGGCACTGAAGCTTTCTTT. Translating it yields CATSRAGGLGTEAFF.

The genes are TRBV4-2 and TRBJ1-5, with D possibly matching TRBD1 (5 bases). The CDR3 sequence is 13 residues long. The germline gives CDR1 LGHNA, CDR2 YNFKEQ. The ends were cut back, 8 bases at V and 5 bases at J, with 13 bases in the middle. CDR3 sequence (DNA): TGTGCCAGCGCTCTCGACAGACATCAGCCCCAGCATTTT. It translates to CASALDRHQPQHF.

V gene TRBV2 combines with J gene TRBJ2-5; the D gene is possibly TRBD1 (6 bases). The CDR3 sequence is 14 residues long. The V gene's germline CDR1 is SNHLY and CDR2 FYNNEI. Between the trimmed V and J ends, which lost 4 bases and 4 bases, there was a span of 13 bases. The CDR3 region has the DNA TGTGCCAGCAGTGCCTCACAGGGTGGAGAGACCCAGTACTTC. It specifies CASSASQGGETQYF.

This clone turned up a few times. J is TRBJ1-5 and V is TRBV5-6, with D hard to call. The germline V and J ends were trimmed by 1 base and 6 bases, with 14 bases remaining between them. CDR1 and CDR2 (germline): SGHDT, YYEEEE. This CDR3 contains 15 residues. Here the CDR3 DNA reads TGTGCCAGCAGCTTGAGTGCGCTCTCGGGTCAGCCCCAGCATTTT. This gives the protein CASSLSALSGQPQHF.

The chain joins TRBV19 to TRBJ1-3, with D hard to call. The V gene's germline CDR1 is LNHDA and CDR2 SQIVND (reference sequence). CDR3 size: 17 residues. Trimming pared 3 bases from V and 0 bases from J, leaving 15 bases between. The CDR3 DNA reads as TGTGCCAGTAGTATTGGACGGACTTCCTACTCTGGAAACACCATATATTTT. Translated, it gives CASSIGRTSYSGNTIYF.

Details on this clone: A read error may account for a junction end that differs from germline. The V call is TRBV4-2, the J call TRBJ2-1; D possibly corresponds to TRBD2 (6 bases). CDR3 length: 12 residues. Germline loops: CDR1 LGHNA, CDR2 YNFKEQ. This CDR3 reads CASSQLSGVVVF. For the CDR3, the DNA is TGTGCCAGCAGCCAACTTTCGGGGGTTGTGGTCTTC.

The chain has TRBV4-1 and TRBJ2-1, with TRBD1 matching over 9 bases. Germline V CDR1 and CDR2: MGHRA, YSYEKL. After removal of 5 bases from V and 4 bases from J, the junction contained 6 bases not matched to a gene. This CDR3 has 15 amino acids. The CDR3 sequence is CASSNRQGEYNEQFF. CDR3 nucleotides: TGCGCCAGCAGCAACCGACAGGGGGAATACAATGAGCAGTTCTTC.

This clone was counted a few times. The chain has TRBV19 and TRBJ1-4, with a tentative D call TRBD1 (6 bases). The germline V and J ends were trimmed by 4 bases and 0 bases, with 6 bases remaining between them. Germline V gives CDR1 LNHDA, CDR2 SQIVND (reference sequence). This CDR3 region has 14 residues. CDR3 loop: CASSNRATNEKLFF. The CDR3 nucleotides read TGTGCCAGTAGTAACAGGGCAACTAATGAAAAACTGTTTTTT.

This clone was seen only once. V and J are TRBV9 and TRBJ2-7; 9 nucleotides line up with TRBD1. Germline loops: CDR1 SGDLS, CDR2 YYNGEE. J was trimmed by 0 bases and V by 3 bases; bases with no gene match: 4. CDR3 length: 15 residues. Here the CDR3 reads CASSEGQGLSYEQYF. The CDR3 nucleotides read TGTGCCAGCAGCGAGGGACAGGGACTCTCCTACGAGCAGTACTTC. Together with reference TRBV9 and TRBJ2-7, the CDR3 gives the full variable domain: DSGVTQTPKHLITATGQRVTLRCSPRSGDLSVYWYQQSLDQGLQFLIQYYNGEERAKGNILERFSAQQFPDLHSELNLSSLELGDSALYFCASSEGQGLSYEQYFGPGTRLTVT.

This chain links TRBV28 with TRBJ1-2, with D possibly TRBD1 on 6 matching bases. CDR1 is MDHEN, CDR2 SYDVKM, per germline. V lost 3 bases and J 2 bases, leaving 13 bases between the germline ends. The CDR3 totals 15 residues. The CDR3 DNA sequence: TGTGCCAGCAGTTTTTCCGGGGGGCGCAACTATGGCTACACCTTC. Its protein product is CASSFSGGRNYGYTF.

This rearrangement joins TRBV7-2 to TRBJ1-5; D is possibly TRBD1 (5 bases). The length of the CDR3 is 13 residues. V shed 6 bases and J shed 7 bases, with 13 bases lying between them. Germline CDR1 SGHTA, CDR2 FQGNSA. In DNA, the CDR3 is TGTGCCAGCAGTTTCAGGGAGGGCCAGCCCCAGCATTTT. Translating gives CASSFREGQPQHF.

A few counts support this clone. This rearrangement joins TRBV2 to TRBJ2-7; 7 bases match TRBD1. The CDR3 covers 15 residues. Trimming took 6 bases from V and 4 from J; bases not matched to a gene: 12. CDR1 SNHLY and CDR2 FYNNEI come from the germline V gene. This chain's CDR3 is CASRGTGPGGYEQYF. CDR3 sequence (DNA): TGTGCCAGCAGGGGAACAGGGCCAGGGGGTTACGAGCAGTACTTC.